This T cell receptor (beta chain) appears in the sequencing data of a study of regulatory T cells in long-lasting Graves disease. Findings and caveats of the study: Persistent disease preferred TRBV28, TRBJ1-2 and TRBJ2-5; new disease, TRBV20-1 and TRBJ2-1.

V gave up 7 bases and J gave up 6 bases, with 18 bases separating them. CDR1 LGHDT and CDR2 YNNKEL come from the germline V gene (reference sequence). The CDR3 runs to 14 residues. Indicated time point: newly diagnosed GD, antithyroid drugs for less than 3 months. The TCR library was prepared using RNA isolated from PBMCs. Arm-PCR with iRepertoire HTBI primers amplified the CDR3 regions for these TCR beta libraries. TCRdb itself ran the multiplex PCR reads through MiXCR, one entry per CDR3 protein. This table holds 620,000 or so distinct CDR3 sequences, about 16% found once. There are a few counts of this clonotype. Its antigen is not identified. These records were also assigned to another study, of T cells in Graves' hyperthyroidism and ophthalmopathy.

Sequenced material: peripheral blood mononuclear cells (PBMCs), taken at new diagnosis, from a patient treated with antithyroid drugs. The V and J genes are TRBV3-1 and TRBJ1-1, with TRBD1 as a possible D gene (5 bases). This clonotype was obtained from a woman in her twenties or thirties with Graves disease. CDR3 nucleotides: TGTGCCAGCACTCGGGGAGGGGTGGTCGCTGAAGCTTTCTTT. Residues: CASTRGGVVAEAFF.